This T cell receptor (beta chain) was captured by sequencing in a study of blood T cell repertoires in COVID-19. About the study: Samples taken during acute and convalescent COVID-19 were collected in the United States, Italy and Spain. The cDNA or gDNA used as material had been derived from T cells, B-cell-depleted T cells, or PBMCs.

Losses at the gene ends were 0 bases for V and 5 bases for J; bases not matched to a gene: 6. Germline V CDR1 and CDR2: MNHEY, SVGAGI. This CDR3 has 15 residues. In the authors' workflow: By means of reference gene primer amplification, nucleated cell counts were estimated. Method: immunoSEQ multiplex PCR; TCRdb's copy keeps in-frame clones and lacks some. The V and J calls and the clone size are those of that table, but D and trimming were determined from the DNA. Of a few hundred thousand clones in the sample, roughly 87% were seen once. Sequenced input: peripheral blood. This chain joins TRBV6-5 and TRBJ2-5; 7 positions agree with TRBD2. The receptor comes from a woman between 35 and 50 years old who had recovered from COVID-19. The CDR3 sequence is CASSYSIGGMETQYF. The DNA of the CDR3 is TGTGCCAGCAGTTACTCCATCGGGGGGATGGAGACCCAGTACTTC.